These 9 T cell receptor beta chains came from one sample sequenced in a study of human T cells and chemical hapten exposure. MiXCR, run by TCRdb on the RACE reads, gives a single entry per CDR3 protein. This table holds about 360,000 distinct CDR3 sequences, around 6.9% found once. Time point: patch test 1, 2 weeks after DPC sensitization. The treatment denotes: therapeutic diphenylcyclopropenone sensitization with weekly scalp DPC. The sequences come from whole blood, collected in connection with sensitization to the hapten diphenylcyclopropenone (DPC). These receptors were taken from a woman between 18 and 29 years old with alopecia areata. Some clones in this sample may be carry-over from other donors' samples.

V usage is TRBV5-1 and J usage is TRBJ1-1, with D unresolved. CDR3 size: 14 residues. CDR1 SGHRS and CDR2 YFSETQ come from the germline V gene. The V end lost 0 bases, the J end lost 4 bases, and 10 bases lay between the germline ends. The chain's CDR3 is CASSLVEWSTEAFF. CDR3 nucleotide sequence: TGCGCCAGCAGCTTGGTAGAGTGGAGCACTGAAGCTTTCTTT.

This clonotype was seen a handful of times. The chain carries TRBV7-2 and TRBJ1-4; D gene uncertain. Trimming removed 4 bases from V and 6 bases from J, with 18 bases in between. The length of the CDR3 is 16 residues. Germline CDR1 and CDR2: SGHTA and FQGNSA. The CDR3 nucleotides are TGTGCCAGCAGCTCCCGGAGGGTAGAGGCGGATGAAAAACTGTTTTTT. Its protein is CASSSRRVEADEKLFF.

This clonotype was seen ten or more times. V is TRBV3-1 and J is TRBJ2-4; D remains unclear. The CDR3 is 15 amino acids. From germline, CDR1 is LGHDT and CDR2 YNNKEL (reference sequence). With 1 base removed from V and 5 bases from J, the gap between germline ends came to 12 bases. The CDR3 DNA sequence: TGTGCCAGCAGCCAAGGGGCGGCCCCCCAAAACATTCAGTACTTC. It yields the protein CASSQGAAPQNIQYF.

This clonotype came up many times. This rearrangement joins TRBV28 to TRBJ1-1; TRBD1 is a possible D gene (5 bases). Germline-derived CDR1 and CDR2 are MDHEN and SYDVKM. Trimming took 6 bases from V and 7 from J, leaving 21 bases between them. The length of the CDR3 is 15 residues. The CDR3 nucleotides are TGTGCCAGCAGCCAACTTCAACCGGGACTTAATGAAGCTTTCTTT. Translating gives CASSQLQPGLNEAFF.

The chain recombines TRBV6-2 or TRBV6-3 with TRBJ1-1, with D perhaps matching TRBD1 (5 bases). This CDR3 spans 13 amino acids. V was clipped by 6 bases and J by 6 bases, with 14 bases between them. The V gene's germline CDR1 is MNHEY and CDR2 SVGEGT. The CDR3 loop is CASSLGLSAEAFF. The CDR3 nucleotides are TGTGCCAGCAGCCTGGGACTAAGCGCTGAAGCTTTCTTT.

V and J are TRBV3-1 and TRBJ2-5; 7 bases fit TRBD1. The junction had 1 base not matched to a gene; V was cut back by 3 bases and J by 3 bases. The CDR3 extends over 13 amino acids. CDR1 and CDR2 (germline): LGHDT, YNNKEL (reference sequence). DNA of the CDR3: TGTGCCAGCAGCCAGGGGACAGAAGAGACCCAGTACTTC. Residues: CASSQGTEETQYF.

This clonotype was counted only a few times. V is TRBV20-1 and J is TRBJ2-3; 11 bases match TRBD2. The CDR3 extends over 15 amino acids. Trimming removed 4 bases from V and 2 bases from J; junction bases left unmatched: 5. CDR1 and CDR2 (germline): DFQATT, SNEGSKA (reference sequence). DNA of the CDR3: TGCAGTGCTACGACTAGCGGGGCCCCCACAGATACGCAGTATTTT. This encodes CSATTSGAPTDTQYF.

A few counts support this clonotype. J is TRBJ2-1 and V is TRBV7-8; 8 positions agree with TRBD2. The germline V gene has CDR1 SGHVS and CDR2 FQNEAQ. The CDR3 is 15 residues long. V was pared by 5 bases and J by 5 bases, with 8 bases of the junction left unmatched. CDR3 in DNA: TGTGCCAGCAGCCCCCTTCGGGGGGGGGACAATGAGCAGTTCTTC. Translation gives CASSPLRGGDNEQFF.

This clonotype was observed many times. The chain is built from TRBV4-2 and TRBJ2-6; no firm D call. The germline CDR1 and CDR2 sequences are LGHNA and YNFKEQ. V dropped 1 base and J dropped 10 bases, with 14 bases sitting between them. There are 15 residues in the CDR3. The CDR3 is CASSQVPGIRNVLTF. CDR3 bases: TGTGCCAGCAGCCAAGTTCCGGGCATTCGAAACGTCCTGACTTTC.